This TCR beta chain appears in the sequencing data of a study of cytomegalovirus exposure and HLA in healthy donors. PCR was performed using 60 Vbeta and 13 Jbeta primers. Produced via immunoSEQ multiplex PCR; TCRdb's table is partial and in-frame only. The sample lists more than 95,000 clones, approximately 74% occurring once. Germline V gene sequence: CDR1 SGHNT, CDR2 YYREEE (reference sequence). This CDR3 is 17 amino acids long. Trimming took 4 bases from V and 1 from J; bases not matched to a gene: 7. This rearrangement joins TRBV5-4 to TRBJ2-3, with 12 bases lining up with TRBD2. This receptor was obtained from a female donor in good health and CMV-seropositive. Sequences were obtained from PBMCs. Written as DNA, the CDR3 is TGTGCCAGCAGCCGTAAACTAGCGGGGGGCGGCACAGATACGCAGTATTTT. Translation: CASSRKLAGGGTDTQYF.